This T cell receptor (beta chain) was obtained from a study of blood T cell repertoires in COVID-19. Study details: COVID-19 samples collected from the United States, Italy and Spain covered acute and convalescent phases. From T cells, B-cell-depleted T cells, or PBMCs came the material, which was cDNA or gDNA.

Researchers sorted participants into cohorts using their self-reported clinical history. The length of the CDR3 is 16 residues. Germline V lookup: CDR1 SGHTA, CDR2 FQGNSA. After removal of 2 bases from V and 0 bases from J, the junction contained 4 bases not matched to a gene. Sequencing was performed with immunoSEQ multiplex PCR; in TCRdb, only in-frame clones are kept and a portion is missing. The table lists roughly 250,000 clones, approximately 91% of them singletons. The chain joins TRBV7-2 to TRBJ2-7, with 10 positions matching TRBD2. Sequencing input: PBMCs or T cells enriched from blood (not recorded which). This receptor was taken from a woman aged 40 to 50 with acute COVID-19. The CDR3 coding sequence is TGTGCCAGCAGCTTATACCCTAGCGGGAGCTCCTACGAGCAGTACTTC. This encodes CASSLYPSGSSYEQYF.